A single sample gave rise to the 26 T cell receptor beta chains below, sequenced in a study of OX40 agonist ivuxolimab in advanced cancers. Receptors were amplified or captured by the immunoSEQ multiplex PCR assay. TCRdb provides this immuneACCESS table in a form limited to in-frame rearrangements. Some clones are lacking; in checked studies, under half of them reflect an unresolved V gene, and why the rest are absent is not known. The sample has 98,000 or so clones on record, approximately 86% of them singletons. Around 0.8% of the sample is in the top ten clones. This material consisted of CD4+ or CD8+ T cells sorted from blood, taken in a trial of the OX40 agonist ivuxolimab. Source of these receptors: an adult with an advanced solid tumor such as melanoma, head and neck, liver or kidney cancer.

The rearrangement joins TRBV5-1 to TRBJ2-2; D is possibly TRBD2 (7 bases). The CDR3 is made up of 17 amino acids. Germline V gene sequence: CDR1 SGHRS, CDR2 YFSETQ. V lost 4 bases, J lost 2 bases, and 18 bases lay in between. CDR3 sequence (DNA): TGCGCCAGCAGCCTCCCGAGGGGGGAGGGAAACACCGGGGAGCTGTTTTTT. Residues: CASSLPRGEGNTGELFF.

This chain uses TRBV5-1 with TRBJ1-1, with a possible D match to TRBD1 (5 bases). Trimming removed 4 bases at V and 1 base at J, with 11 bases between. The CDR3 length is 14 residues. The germline gives CDR1 SGHRS, CDR2 YFSETQ. The CDR3: CASSPWGRNTEAFF. The CDR3 region has the DNA TGCGCCAGCAGCCCCTGGGGGAGGAACACTGAAGCTTTCTTT.

This clone was seen once. The rearrangement uses TRBV4-1 and TRBJ1-5, with D uncertain. From germline, CDR1 is MGHRA and CDR2 YSYEKL. The V end lost 0 bases, the J end lost 0 bases, and 6 bases lay between the germline ends. The CDR3 totals 15 residues. CDR3 bases: TGCGCCAGCAGCCAAGAGGGGAATAGCAATCAGCCCCAGCATTTT. This gives the protein CASSQEGNSNQPQHF.

The V call is TRBV11-1, the J call TRBJ2-5; TRBD2 matches at 9 bases. Germline values: CDR1 SGHAT, CDR2 FQDESV (reference sequence). The CDR3 has 15 residues. V was clipped by 5 bases and J by 6 bases; unmatched bases: 10. The DNA for the CDR3 is TGTGCCAGCAGCCTCCGGATAGCGGGAGACCAGACCCAGTACTTC. Its translation: CASSLRIAGDQTQYF.

This chain connects TRBV5-1 to TRBJ2-3, with D tentatively TRBD1 (6 bases). The germline V gene encodes CDR1 SGHRS and CDR2 YFSETQ. This CDR3 spans 18 amino acids. V dropped 5 bases and J dropped 0 bases, with 22 bases sitting between them. This CDR3 is CASSTDGRGLSSTDTQYF. The DNA for the CDR3 is TGCGCCAGCAGTACGGACGGCAGGGGATTATCTAGCACAGATACGCAGTATTTT.

The chain has TRBV7-2 and TRBJ2-6; D unresolved. The V gene's germline CDR1 is SGHTA and CDR2 FQGNSA. The ends were cut back, 3 bases at V and 0 bases at J, with 6 bases in the middle. The CDR3 totals 15 residues. This CDR3 is CASSLATSGANVLTF. For the CDR3, the DNA is TGTGCCAGCAGCTTGGCGACCTCTGGGGCCAACGTCCTGACTTTC. Based on the CDR3 plus reference TRBV7-2 and TRBJ2-6, the full variable domain is GAGVSQSPSNKVTEKGKDVELRCDPISGHTALYWYRQSLGQGLEFLIYFQGNSAPDKSGLPSDRFSAERTGGSVSTLTIQRTQQEDSAVYLCASSLATSGANVLTFGAGSRLTVL.

The gene calls are TRBV5-5 and TRBJ2-7, with D unresolved. Germline values: CDR1 SGHKS, CDR2 YYEKEE (reference sequence). The CDR3 length is 14 residues. V was clipped by 4 bases and J by 2 bases, with 13 bases between them. In nucleotides, the CDR3 is TGTGCCAGCAGCATGGACCCCGGGCCCTACGAGCAGTACGTC. It yields the protein CASSMDPGPYEQYV.

V usage is TRBV21-1 and J usage is TRBJ1-2. TRBV21-1 is labeled a pseudogene. The CDR3 is 16 residues long. CDR3 sequence: CASSPRAGAKAYGYTF. The CDR3 DNA sequence: TGTGCCAGCAGTCCCAGGGCGGGGGCCAAGGCCTATGGCTACACCTTC.

The rearrangement joins TRBV7-2 to TRBJ2-2, with a weak D call TRBD1 (6 bases). This CDR3 comprises 17 residues. V lost 1 base and J 5 bases, leaving 17 bases between the germline ends. From germline, CDR1 is SGHTA and CDR2 FQGNSA. This chain's CDR3 is CASSLGGVGAGTGELFF. In nucleotides, the CDR3 is TGTGCCAGCAGCTTAGGTGGAGTGGGGGCCGGGACCGGGGAGCTGTTTTTT.

The rearrangement uses TRBV19 and TRBJ2-3; no firm D call. With 5 bases removed from V and 0 bases from J, the gap between germline ends came to 12 bases. Germline loops: CDR1 LNHDA, CDR2 SQIVND (reference sequence). The CDR3 spans 15 residues. This CDR3 reads CASSQRPLSTDTQYF. CDR3 in DNA: TGTGCCAGTAGTCAGCGACCCCTGAGCACAGATACGCAGTATTTT.

V and J are TRBV11-2 and TRBJ2-7; TRBD2 is a possible D gene (5 bases). Germline V gene sequence: CDR1 SGHAT, CDR2 FQNNGV. The CDR3 covers 14 residues. The V gene lost 5 bases and the J gene lost 2 bases, with 13 bases spanning the gap. The CDR3: CASSKLQRAYEQYF. DNA for the CDR3: TGTGCCAGCAGCAAGCTCCAGAGGGCCTACGAGCAGTACTTC.

The chain recombines TRBV6-1 with TRBJ2-7; D possibly corresponds to TRBD1 (6 bases). CDR3 length equals 15 residues. Looked up from germline, CDR1 is MNHNS and CDR2 is SASEGT. V lost 3 bases, J lost 1 base, and 13 bases lay in between. The CDR3: CASSEPGRGSYEQYV. CDR3 bases: TGTGCCAGCAGTGAGCCGGGTAGGGGGTCCTACGAGCAGTACGTC.

This chain uses TRBV30 with TRBJ1-5; D unclear. V lost 2 bases to trimming and J lost 2 bases, with 7 bases between them. Germline V gene sequence: CDR1 GTSNPN, CDR2 SVGIG (reference sequence). This CDR3 is 13 amino acids long. The CDR3 region is CAWSKGGNQPQHF. The CDR3 DNA follows: TGTGCCTGGAGTAAGGGAGGCAATCAGCCCCAGCATTTT.

The rearrangement links TRBV7-6 to TRBJ2-3, with D uncertain. The ends were cut back, 1 base at V and 5 bases at J, with 4 bases in the middle. Germline V gene lookup returns CDR1 SGHVS and CDR2 FNYEAQ. The CDR3 contains 12 residues. CDR3 sequence reads: CASSLGIDTQYF. For the CDR3, the DNA is TGTGCCAGCAGCTTAGGAATAGATACGCAGTATTTT.

The CDR3 loop reads CAGSWDSQGYTF. Written as DNA, the CDR3 is TGTGCCGGGAGCTGGGACAGTCAGGGCTACACCTTC. The chain links TRBV2 to TRBJ1-2; the match to TRBD1 covers 7 bases. V lost 11 bases to trimming and J lost 8 bases; unmatched junction nucleotides: 11. This CDR3 region has 12 residues. Germline-derived CDR1 and CDR2 are SNHLY and FYNNEI.

The gene calls are TRBV4-2 and TRBJ2-2, with 7 nucleotides matching TRBD2. J was trimmed by 5 bases and V by 4 bases; bases with no gene match: 10. The CDR3 runs 16 residues. Germline V gene data show CDR1 as LGHNA and CDR2 as YNFKEQ. CDR3 bases: TGTGCCAGCAGCCCTAGAGGCGGGAGAGAGACCGGGGAGCTGTTTTTT. Amino acid sequence: CASSPRGGRETGELFF.

The rearrangement joins TRBV28 to TRBJ1-1, with D hard to call. This CDR3 is built from 12 residues. From germline, CDR1 is MDHEN and CDR2 SYDVKM. Trimming removed 2 bases at V and 5 bases at J, with 6 bases between. The CDR3 spells CASSLMRTEAFF. DNA of the CDR3: TGTGCCAGCAGTTTAATGAGGACTGAAGCTTTCTTT.

The rearrangement uses TRBV5-6 and TRBJ2-5; a possible D gene is TRBD1 (5 bases). V lost 2 bases to trimming and J lost 4 bases, with 6 bases between them. Germline CDR1 and CDR2: SGHDT and YYEEEE. CDR3 length: 12 amino acids. CDR3 residues: CASSFQGETQYF. As DNA, the CDR3 is TGTGCCAGCAGCTTCCAGGGAGAGACCCAGTACTTC.

The count of this clone is one. The rearrangement uses TRBV28 and TRBJ1-3; D may be TRBD1 (5 bases). CDR1 MDHEN and CDR2 SYDVKM come from the germline V gene. V was shortened by 2 bases and J by 0 bases, with 11 bases between the two germline ends. The CDR3 consists of 16 residues. The CDR3 nucleotides read TGTGCCAGCAGTTTAGGGACCCCGAGCTCTGGAAACACCATATATTTT. It specifies CASSLGTPSSGNTIYF. Full variable domain (missing parts from reference TRBV28 and TRBJ1-3): DVKVTQSSRYLVKRTGEKVFLECVQDMDHENMFWYRQDPGLGLRLIYFSYDVKMKEKGDIPEGYSVSREKKERFSLILESASTNQTSMYLCASSLGTPSSGNTIYFGEGSWLTVV.

This clone was seen a single time. This chain uses TRBV6-6 with TRBJ2-1; D might be TRBD1 (6 bases). This CDR3 is built from 14 residues. In germline, CDR1 is MNHNY, CDR2 SVGAGI (reference sequence). Trimming cost V 8 bases and J 8 bases, with 19 bases left between them. The CDR3 bases are TGTGCCAGCGGGGGCCGGAGTTTGTCTGATGAGCAGTTCTTC. Translation: CASGGRSLSDEQFF.

The chain is built from TRBV29-1 and TRBJ2-1, with no clear D. The CDR3 extends over 11 amino acids. The V and J ends lost 4 bases and 4 bases respectively, with 5 bases between them. Germline CDR1 and CDR2: SQVTM and ANQGSEA. CDR3 nucleotide sequence: TGCAGCGTTGGGGAATACAATGAGCAGTTCTTC. Amino acids: CSVGEYNEQFF.

V and J are TRBV10-3 and TRBJ1-2; tentative D call: TRBD1 (6 bases). Germline V gene sequence: CDR1 ENHRY, CDR2 SYGVKD. The CDR3 is 15 amino acids. The V end was cut by 0 bases, the J end by 5 bases, with 13 bases between. The CDR3 loop is CAISESSRGGYGYTF. The DNA of the CDR3 is TGTGCCATCAGTGAGTCGTCCAGGGGCGGTTATGGCTACACCTTC.

V usage is TRBV19 and J usage is TRBJ2-5, with D perhaps given as TRBD1 or TRBD2 (7 bases each). Per the germline V gene, CDR1 is LNHDA and CDR2 is SQIVND (reference sequence). The CDR3 has 15 residues. V was clipped by 9 bases and J by 0 bases, with 17 bases between them. This chain's CDR3 is CASKPGGDHQETQYF. CDR3 DNA sequence: TGTGCCAGCAAGCCAGGGGGGGACCACCAAGAGACCCAGTACTTC.

The rearrangement links TRBV5-1 to TRBJ2-1; TRBD2 agrees at 10 bases. V lost 4 bases, J lost 1 base, and 5 bases stayed unmatched. CDR1 and CDR2 from the germline V gene are SGHRS and YFSETQ. The CDR3 extends over 16 amino acids. CDR3 residues: CASSKQTSGSYNEQFF. CDR3 in DNA: TGCGCCAGCAGCAAGCAGACTAGCGGGTCCTACAATGAGCAGTTCTTC.

The CDR3 sequence: CASSDAIANVLTF. In nucleotides, the CDR3 is TGTGCCAGCAGTGACGCAATCGCCAACGTCCTGACTTTC. The V call is TRBV2, the J call TRBJ2-6; D ambiguous. Deletions cut 3 bases from V and 7 bases from J, with 7 bases between. CDR3 length equals 13 residues. The germline CDR1 and CDR2 sequences are SNHLY and FYNNEI.

In this sample, this clone turned up a few times. The chain links TRBV5-6 to TRBJ1-3; D ambiguous. Germline lookup yields CDR1 SGHDT and CDR2 YYEEEE. Trimming removed 5 bases at V and 0 bases at J, with 12 bases between. This CDR3 contains 15 residues. The CDR3 reads CASSLSSNSGNTIYF. The CDR3 DNA is TGTGCCAGCAGTCTGTCAAGCAACTCTGGAAACACCATATATTTT.